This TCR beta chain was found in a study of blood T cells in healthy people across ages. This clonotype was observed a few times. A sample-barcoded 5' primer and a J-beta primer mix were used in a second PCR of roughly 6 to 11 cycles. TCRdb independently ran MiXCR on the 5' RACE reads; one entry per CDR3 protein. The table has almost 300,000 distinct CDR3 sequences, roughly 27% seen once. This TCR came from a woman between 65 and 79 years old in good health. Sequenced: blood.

CDR3 amino acids: CAISESLGYRVEQYF. Here the CDR3 DNA reads TGTGCCATCAGTGAGTCGTTGGGATACAGGGTCGAGCAGTACTTC. The chain has TRBV10-3 and TRBJ2-7; TRBD1 might be the D (6 bases). The germline V gene encodes CDR1 ENHRY and CDR2 SYGVKD. This CDR3 region has 15 residues. Trimming pared 0 bases from V and 6 bases from J, leaving 15 bases between.